Listed here are 25 T cell receptor beta chains from one sample, sequenced in a study of shared clonotypes between healthy human individuals. Sequencing used immunoSEQ multiplex PCR; TCRdb keeps in-frame clones, though not all of them. The repertoire holds a few hundred thousand clones, with around 97% as singletons. Sequenced sample: naive CD4+ T cells sorted from blood. The subset is: CD45RA+ positively selected. These receptors all come from a woman aged 25 to 39 in good health.

V gene TRBV5-1 combines with J gene TRBJ2-2, with D tentatively TRBD1 or TRBD2 (8 bases each). CDR3 size: 22 residues. Germline CDR1 SGHRS, CDR2 YFSETQ. Trimming left V 0 bases short and J 4 bases short, with 31 bases between. In nucleotides, the CDR3 is TGCGCCAGCAGCTTGGCCTCTCGGACAGGGTTTCTGGCGGGAGGACCCACCGGGGAGCTGTTTTTT. Protein sequence: CASSLASRTGFLAGGPTGELFF.

The rearrangement joins TRBV4-1 to TRBJ2-7; 13 bases fit TRBD2. The CDR3 length is 17 residues. Germline V gene lookup returns CDR1 MGHRA and CDR2 YSYEKL. Germline trimming cut 1 base from V and 4 bases from J; bases unmatched to any gene: 7. This CDR3 is CASSQVRTSGSMYEQYF. CDR3 sequence (DNA): TGCGCCAGCAGCCAAGTCCGGACTAGCGGGAGCATGTACGAGCAGTACTTC.

The sample holds one count of this clone. J is TRBJ2-2 and V is TRBV4-1; D call uncertain. Germline CDR1 and CDR2: MGHRA and YSYEKL. V was pared by 5 bases and J by 1 base, with 5 bases between. The CDR3 sequence is 13 residues long. The CDR3 DNA follows: TGCGCCAGCAGCACAAGGAACACCGGGGAGCTGTTTTTT. Translation gives CASSTRNTGELFF.

This clone appeared a single time. The V and J genes are TRBV5-1 and TRBJ2-7, with D possibly being TRBD1 (5 bases). Deletions cut 2 bases from V and 0 bases from J, with 9 bases between. CDR1 SGHRS and CDR2 YFSETQ come from the germline V gene. The CDR3 is made up of 14 amino acids. CDR3 coding DNA: TGCGCCAGCAGCTTCGACAGACCCTCCTACGAGCAGTACTTC. Translating it yields CASSFDRPSYEQYF. Supplemented by reference TRBV5-1 and TRBJ2-7, the full variable domain reads KAGVTQTPRYLIKTRGQQVTLSCSPISGHRSVSWYQQTPGQGLQFLFEYFSETQRNKGNFPGRFSGRQFSNSRSEMNVSTLELGDSALYLCASSFDRPSYEQYFGPGTRLTVT.

The chain employs TRBV28 and TRBJ1-1; D is perhaps TRBD1 (6 bases). The germline V and J ends were trimmed by 5 bases and 1 base, with 14 bases remaining between them. The CDR3 consists of 15 residues. Germline-derived CDR1 and CDR2 are MDHEN and SYDVKM. The CDR3 spells CASSVPGHKNTEAFF. In nucleotides, the CDR3 is TGTGCCAGCAGTGTCCCGGGACACAAGAACACTGAAGCTTTCTTT.

V and J are TRBV27 and TRBJ2-7; tentatively, D is TRBD1 (5 bases). This CDR3 has 14 residues. V was shortened by 6 bases and J by 1 base, with 13 bases between the two germline ends. Germline values: CDR1 MNHEY, CDR2 SMNVEV (reference sequence). CDR3 sequence: CASRSDTLSYEQYF. Written as DNA, the CDR3 is TGTGCCAGCAGGTCGGACACTTTGTCCTACGAGCAGTACTTC.

This chain links TRBV4-2 with TRBJ2-5, with D possibly matching TRBD1 (6 bases). The end of the DNA is better explained by TRBJ2-7, so the J call may be wrong. Per germline, CDR1 LGHNA and CDR2 YNFKEQ. The CDR3 sequence is 15 residues long. CDR3 amino acids: CASSQVRGGDYEQYF. As DNA, the CDR3 is TGTGCCAGCAGCCAAGTGCGAGGGGGAGACTACGAGCAGTACTTC.

V gene TRBV6-1 combines with J gene TRBJ2-7; 9 bases align to TRBD1. Per germline, CDR1 MNHNS and CDR2 SASEGT. The CDR3 has 15 residues. Losses at the gene ends were 2 bases for V and 6 bases for J; bases not matched to a gene: 8. In DNA, the CDR3 is TGTGCCAGCAGTGAACCGGGACAGGGAATGCGCGAGCAGTACTTC. Translated, it gives CASSEPGQGMREQYF.

With regard to this clone: Germline is not matched at one junction end, which may reflect a read error. Other DNA sequences in the same sample also yield this CDR3. V and J are TRBV4-2 and TRBJ2-3, with TRBD2 matching 15 bases. Germline CDR1 is LGHNA and CDR2 is YNFKEQ. The CDR3 contains 20 residues. CDR3 coding DNA: TGTGCCAGCAGCCAAGTGGGGACTAGCGGGAGGCCCAGTACCAGCATAACGCCCCGTTTT. The encoded protein is CASSQVGTSGRPSTSITPRF.

This sequence joins TRBV19 and TRBJ1-1; a weak D match, TRBD1 (5 bases). Trimming removed 5 bases from V and 0 bases from J, with 10 bases in between. CDR1 is LNHDA and CDR2 is SQIVND in the germline V gene (reference sequence). The CDR3 contains 14 residues. The CDR3 spells CASSGKGMNTEAFF. For the CDR3, the DNA is TGTGCCAGTAGTGGGAAGGGGATGAACACTGAAGCTTTCTTT.

The chain has TRBV29-1 and TRBJ2-3; the D is unclear. Germline-derived CDR1 and CDR2 are SQVTM and ANQGSEA. Trimming removed 1 base from V and 2 bases from J, with 13 bases in between. The CDR3 is made up of 15 amino acids. DNA of the CDR3: TGCAGCGTTGAAGCCCCCTTAACGGTCACAGATACGCAGTATTTT. Amino acids: CSVEAPLTVTDTQYF.

This rearrangement joins TRBV29-1 to TRBJ2-5; tentatively, D is TRBD1 (5 bases). V gave up 1 base and J gave up 7 bases, with 16 bases separating them. Germline V CDR1 and CDR2: SQVTM, ANQGSEA. This CDR3 is built from 14 residues. The CDR3 region is CSVEGLLGARTQYF. In DNA, the CDR3 is TGCAGCGTTGAAGGTCTACTTGGGGCACGGACCCAGTACTTC.

A single count supports this clone. This chain links TRBV4-2 with TRBJ2-3; 9 bases map to TRBD2. V lost 0 bases to trimming and J lost 0 bases; unmatched junction nucleotides: 7. Germline lookup yields CDR1 LGHNA and CDR2 YNFKEQ. CDR3 size: 18 residues. CDR3 residues: CASSQDLPTSGSTDTQYF. For the CDR3, the DNA is TGTGCCAGCAGCCAAGACCTCCCGACTAGCGGTAGCACAGATACGCAGTATTTT.

The chain uses TRBV4-2 and TRBJ2-5, with TRBD2 matching 9 bases. The better agreement between TRBJ2-7 and the DNA end casts doubt on the J call. Germline loops: CDR1 LGHNA, CDR2 YNFKEQ. CDR3 size: 16 residues. Here the CDR3 reads CASSQDRLADWGEQYF. In nucleotides, the CDR3 is TGTGCCAGCAGCCAAGATAGACTAGCGGACTGGGGCGAGCAGTACTTC.

The chain is built from TRBV5-1 and TRBJ2-1; maybe TRBD1 (6 bases). V lost 3 bases, J lost 4 bases, and 14 bases lay in between. The germline gives CDR1 SGHRS, CDR2 YFSETQ. The CDR3 contains 15 residues. The CDR3 loop reads CASSYGQNLYNEQFF. CDR3 nucleotide sequence: TGCGCCAGCAGCTATGGACAGAACTTATACAATGAGCAGTTCTTC. The complete variable domain, with remaining parts taken from reference TRBV5-1 and TRBJ2-1, reads KAGVTQTPRYLIKTRGQQVTLSCSPISGHRSVSWYQQTPGQGLQFLFEYFSETQRNKGNFPGRFSGRQFSNSRSEMNVSTLELGDSALYLCASSYGQNLYNEQFFGPGTRLTVL.

This clone was detected once. The chain is built from TRBV19 and TRBJ2-3, with D possibly matching TRBD2 (5 bases). Germline V gene lookup returns CDR1 LNHDA and CDR2 SQIVND (reference sequence). V was trimmed by 5 bases and J by 6 bases, leaving 15 bases between them. The CDR3 runs 14 residues. The CDR3 DNA reads as TGTGCCAGTAGTCTACCCGGGGTAGAGGATACGCAGTATTTT. Its translation is CASSLPGVEDTQYF.

The chain joins TRBV19 to TRBJ1-4; D is ambiguous. V was cut by 3 bases and J by 8 bases, with 13 bases left in between. Per the germline V gene, CDR1 is LNHDA and CDR2 is SQIVND (reference sequence). This CDR3 is built from 14 residues. The CDR3 DNA is TGTGCCAGTAGTATGAGTTGGGGAGGCGAAAAACTGTTTTTT. This translates into CASSMSWGGEKLFF.

The chain recombines TRBV4-1 with TRBJ2-6; possibly TRBD2 for D (5 bases). CDR3 length: 16 residues. The germline V gene has CDR1 MGHRA and CDR2 YSYEKL. The V end lost 4 bases, the J end lost 0 bases, and 10 bases lay between the germline ends. CDR3 nucleotide sequence: TGCGCCAGCAGCCCCGGACGGGACTCTGGGGCCAACGTCCTGACTTTC. Translating gives CASSPGRDSGANVLTF.

The V call is TRBV5-4, the J call TRBJ2-5, with 7 bases matching TRBD2. With 4 bases clipped from V and 3 bases from J, the junction kept 9 bases outside the gene matches. The length of the CDR3 is 15 residues. Germline CDR1 and CDR2: SGHNT and YYREEE (reference sequence). CDR3 protein: CASSPMGLAEETQYF. DNA for the CDR3: TGTGCCAGCAGCCCCATGGGGCTAGCGGAAGAGACCCAGTACTTC. Full variable domain (outside the CDR3, taken from reference TRBV5-4 and TRBJ2-5): ETGVTQSPTHLIKTRGQQVTLRCSSQSGHNTVSWYQQALGQGPQFIFQYYREEENGRGNFPPRFSGLQFPNYSSELNVNALELDDSALYLCASSPMGLAEETQYFGPGTRLLVL.

This clone was observed a single time. The genes are TRBV6-5 and TRBJ2-1, with D possibly matching TRBD2 (5 bases). There are 16 residues in the CDR3. The germline V and J ends were trimmed by 0 bases and 5 bases, with 14 bases remaining between them. The V gene's germline CDR1 is MNHEY and CDR2 SVGAGI. As DNA, the CDR3 is TGTGCCAGCAGTTACTCCTATAGGACTGGAGACAATGAGCAGTTCTTC. Protein sequence: CASSYSYRTGDNEQFF.

The gene calls are TRBV5-4 and TRBJ2-3; TRBD1 matches 9 bases. Germline CDR1 is SGHNT and CDR2 is YYREEE (reference sequence). This CDR3 has 16 amino acids. V was pared by 3 bases and J by 5 bases, with 10 bases of the junction left unmatched. The CDR3 DNA reads as TGTGCCAGCAGCTACCCGGGACAGGGTGCGGGAGATACGCAGTATTTT. It specifies CASSYPGQGAGDTQYF.

The chain uses TRBV2 and TRBJ1-2, with a tentative D call TRBD1 (6 bases). Germline CDR1 and CDR2: SNHLY and FYNNEI. CDR3 length: 18 residues. Trimming took 0 bases from V and 4 from J, leaving 21 bases between them. CDR3 protein: CASSEAKAALGRGYGYTF. The DNA for the CDR3 is TGTGCCAGCAGTGAAGCCAAGGCCGCCCTAGGCAGGGGCTATGGCTACACCTTC.

The chain links TRBV13 to TRBJ2-1; 7 bases map to TRBD2. The CDR3 extends over 17 amino acids. After removal of 5 bases from V and 2 bases from J, the junction contained 12 bases not matched to a gene. Looked up from germline, CDR1 is PRHDT and CDR2 is FYEKMQ (reference sequence). The CDR3 sequence: CASSRITLAGAYNEQFF. CDR3 coding DNA: TGTGCCAGCAGCCGCATAACCTTGGCGGGAGCCTACAATGAGCAGTTCTTC.

The chain couples TRBV2 to TRBJ2-3; TRBD2 agrees at 11 bases. V trimming: 3 bases; J trimming: 1 base; junction bases outside the gene matches: 0. The germline V gene has CDR1 SNHLY and CDR2 FYNNEI. This CDR3 is 15 amino acids long. CDR3 DNA: TGTGCCAGCAGTGAGGGACTAGCGGGCACAGATACGCAGTATTTT. It encodes CASSEGLAGTDTQYF.

The rearrangement uses TRBV4-1 and TRBJ2-1, with TRBD2 matching 7 bases. Germline-derived CDR1 and CDR2 are MGHRA and YSYEKL. J was trimmed by 2 bases and V by 1 base; bases with no gene match: 14. This CDR3 contains 19 residues. CDR3 bases: TGCGCCAGCAGCCAAGGGCCCCCACTAGCGACCCTAACCTACAATGAGCAGTTCTTC. It translates to CASSQGPPLATLTYNEQFF.